This is a list of T cell receptor beta chains from one sample in a study of T cell repertoires in cytomegalovirus infection. One entry per CDR3 protein, called by TCRdb with MiXCR from the reads. The repertoire has more than 650,000 distinct CDR3 sequences, 35% to 45% of them found once; the top ten carry 2.8%. The sample comprised PBMCs. These TCRs come from a human donor in good health (CMV status not recorded). Some clones in this sample may be carry-over from other donors' samples. The CDR3 runs from the conserved cysteine through the conserved F or W. The D gene is left open where the match is weak. Clone size is given for some rows only: seen once, a few or many times, or a class if the clone is expanded.

j_call,d_call,v_call,clone_size,cdr3_nt,cdr3_aa
TRBJ1-2,TRBD1,TRBV6-5,-,TGTGCCAGCAGTGGCCGGACAGGGGGCTTCTATGGCTACACCTTC,CASSGRTGGFYGYTF
TRBJ1-5,-,TRBV2,-,TGTGCCAGCAGTGAAATGGCGGGAAGCAATCAGCCCCAGCATTTT,CASSEMAGSNQPQHF
TRBJ2-7,TRBD1,TRBV28,-,TGTGCCAGCTCGGAGGGACAGGCCTACGAGCAGTACTTC,CASSEGQAYEQYF
TRBJ2-1,TRBD1,TRBV20-1,-,TGCAGTGTATTACAGGGGGCGCGAATGTATGAGCAGTTCTTC,CSVLQGARMYEQFF
TRBJ1-1,-,TRBV12-3/TRBV12-4,few,TGTGCCAGCAGTTTGACCCTCACTGAAGCTTTCTTT,CASSLTLTEAFF
TRBJ2-7,TRBD2,TRBV28,few,TGTGCCAGCAGTTCCAGCGGGAGGCTTACAAGGGAGCAGTACTTC,CASSSSGRLTREQYF
TRBJ1-5,-,TRBV27,-,TGTGCCAGCACCCCTCGAGGACAGTTAAATCAGCCCCAGCATTTT,CASTPRGQLNQPQHF
TRBJ1-1,-,TRBV5-6,few,TGTGCCAGCAGCTTGTGGACCACTGAAGCTTTCTTT,CASSLWTTEAFF
TRBJ2-1,TRBD2,TRBV20-1,-,TGCAGTGCATCCGCTAGCGGGAGGTCACGGAACCACAATGAGCAGTTCTTC,CSASASGRSRNHNEQFF
TRBJ2-1,TRBD2,TRBV12-3/TRBV12-4,-,TGTGCCAGCAGTCTCTCCCTAGCGGCCCACCATGAGCAGTTCTTC,CASSLSLAAHHEQFF
TRBJ2-2,TRBD1,TRBV19,-,TGTGCCAGTAGTATAGACAGGGGGTCAGGTAACACCGGGGAGCTGTTTTTT,CASSIDRGSGNTGELFF
TRBJ2-3,TRBD1,TRBV29-1,-,TGCAGCGGAACAGGGGGACCCACAGATACGCAGTATTTT,CSGTGGPTDTQYF
TRBJ2-5,-,TRBV30,-,TGTGCCCTCGCCGGGGGATCTGGTTCCCAAGAGACCCAGTACTTC,CALAGGSGSQETQYF
TRBJ2-5,TRBD2,TRBV2,-,TGTGCCAGCAAGGCCATAGCGGGAAGAGAGACCCAGTACTTC,CASKAIAGRETQYF
TRBJ2-7,TRBD1,TRBV5-1,-,TGCGCCAGCAGCCCTACACTGGACAGGTTCTACGAGCAGTACTTC,CASSPTLDRFYEQYF
TRBJ2-3,-,TRBV7-2,-,TGTGCCAGCAGCTTGTGGGTCGGTACGCAGTATTTT,CASSLWVGTQYF
TRBJ2-7,TRBD2,TRBV28,few,TGTGCCAGCAGTGGGACTAGCGGGACGGGTTACGAGCAGTACTTC,CASSGTSGTGYEQYF
TRBJ2-1,-,TRBV3-1,few,TGTGCCAGCAGCCAAAAGGGGATCTCTTGGGCGGATGAGCAGTTCTTC,CASSQKGISWADEQFF
TRBJ2-5,TRBD2,TRBV7-6,few,TGTGCCAGCAGCTTAGAGGCGGGGGGGAGTGAGACCCAGTACTTC,CASSLEAGGSETQYF
TRBJ2-7,-,TRBV6-1,few,TGTGCCAGCAGGGGACAATCCGGCGAGCAGTACTTC,CASRGQSGEQYF
TRBJ1-2,-,TRBV7-9,-,TGTGCCAGCAGCTTAGGTAACGGGGCTGGCTACACCTTC,CASSLGNGAGYTF
TRBJ1-2,TRBD1,TRBV28,many,TGTGCCAGCAGTACGACAGGGAACTATGGCTACACCTTC,CASSTTGNYGYTF
TRBJ2-7,TRBD2,TRBV20-1,-,TGCAGTGCTAGAGGACTTCCGGGACTAGAGGCCTCCTACGAGCAGTACTTC,CSARGLPGLEASYEQYF
TRBJ2-3,-,TRBV7-2,many,TGTGCCAGCAGCTTAGCTAGCAAGGACGGCACAGATACGCAGTATTTT,CASSLASKDGTDTQYF
TRBJ1-5,TRBD1,TRBV7-2,-,TGTGCCAGCAGCTTAGATACAGGGGTGAACCCCCAGCATTTT,CASSLDTGVNPQHF